The 23 T cell receptor beta chains presented below share a single source sample, sequenced in a study of blood T cell repertoires in COVID-19. Data came from immunoSEQ multiplex PCR; TCRdb stores just in-frame clones and leaves some out. Here the sample spans about 170,000 clones, about 86% being singletons. The sequenced sample consisted of peripheral blood. These receptors all stem from a woman in her fifties or sixties with COVID-19, enrolled during active disease.

The genes are TRBV13 and TRBJ1-1, with a weak D call TRBD1 (5 bases). The CDR3 spans 13 residues. V shed 6 bases and J shed 5 bases, with 13 bases lying between them. The germline V gene encodes CDR1 PRHDT and CDR2 FYEKMQ (reference sequence). The DNA for the CDR3 is TGTGCCAGCAGAAGGGGTGGAGCTACTGAAGCTTTCTTT. This encodes CASRRGGATEAFF. Full variable domain (rest looked up from reference TRBV13 and TRBJ1-1): AAGVIQSPRHLIKEKRETATLKCYPIPRHDTVYWYQQGPGQDPQFLISFYEKMQSDKGSIPDRFSAQQFSDYHSELNMSSLELGDSALYFCASRRGGATEAFFGQGTRLTVV.

This clone was seen a few times. This sequence joins TRBV18 and TRBJ2-1; 9 positions agree with TRBD2. The CDR3 consists of 15 residues. V dropped 6 bases and J dropped 6; count of bases not matched to a gene: 9. Germline-derived CDR1 and CDR2 are KGHSH and LQKENI. Here the CDR3 reads CASSLTNSGSNEQFF. CDR3 DNA sequence: TGTGCCAGCTCCCTCACTAATAGCGGGAGCAATGAGCAGTTCTTC.

The chain is built from TRBV4-3 and TRBJ2-7; TRBD2 is a possible D gene (7 bases). CDR3 length: 18 residues. Trimming took 0 bases from V and 0 from J, leaving 18 bases between them. Germline V gives CDR1 LGHNA, CDR2 YSLEER. CDR3 in amino acids: CASSQDLGGGAGSYEQYF. The CDR3 coding sequence is TGCGCCAGCAGCCAAGATCTAGGGGGGGGAGCGGGCTCCTACGAGCAGTACTTC.

This chain links TRBV27 with TRBJ2-7, with 7 nucleotides matching TRBD1. Germline CDR1 and CDR2: MNHEY and SMNVEV (reference sequence). The CDR3 is 15 amino acids. V was pared by 3 bases and J by 5 bases, with 10 bases of the junction left unmatched. The CDR3 region has the DNA TGTGCCAGCAGTTTTGGGGCAGGGGGTTTTAACGAGCAGTACTTC. It yields the protein CASSFGAGGFNEQYF.

This sequence joins TRBV5-4 and TRBJ1-1, with 12 bases fitting TRBD1. Germline CDR1 SGHNT, CDR2 YYREEE (reference sequence). The CDR3 is 16 amino acids. Trimming removed 2 bases from V and 6 bases from J; junction bases left unmatched: 8. CDR3 loop: CASSLRGTGGIAEAFF. CDR3 in DNA: TGTGCCAGCAGCTTACGTGGGACAGGGGGCATCGCTGAAGCTTTCTTT.

V is TRBV14 and J is TRBJ2-3; TRBD1 matches at 9 bases. The trim removed 9 bases at V and 5 bases at J, leaving 9 bases unmatched. This CDR3 contains 14 residues. CDR1 is SGHDN, CDR2 FVKESK, per germline. CDR3 coding DNA: TGTGCCAGTTCGGACAGGGGTAGGGGAGATACGCAGTATTTT. This sequence encodes CASSDRGRGDTQYF. The full variable domain, its missing parts supplied by reference TRBV14 and TRBJ2-3, is EAGVTQFPSHSVIEKGQTVTLRCDPISGHDNLYWYRRVMGKEIKFLLHFVKESKQDESGMPNNRFLAERTGGTYSTLKVQPAELEDSGVYFCASSDRGRGDTQYFGPGTRLTVL.

The chain carries TRBV18 and TRBJ1-5; possible D gene TRBD1, 5 bases. V was shortened by 4 bases and J by 0 bases, with 16 bases between the two germline ends. The CDR3 loop spans 17 amino acids. Germline values: CDR1 KGHSH, CDR2 LQKENI. The CDR3 nucleotides read TGTGCCAGCTCACTTGGGACTCCTGGGGTTAGCAATCAGCCCCAGCATTTT. The encoded protein is CASSLGTPGVSNQPQHF.

The chain uses TRBV5-1 and TRBJ1-1, with TRBD1 identical over 9 bases. The V segment lost 3 bases and the J segment 7 bases; nucleotides outside the gene matches: 7. Germline V gene data show CDR1 as SGHRS and CDR2 as YFSETQ. The CDR3 loop spans 14 amino acids. This CDR3 is CASSWGTGRIEAFF. The CDR3 region has the DNA TGCGCCAGCAGCTGGGGGACAGGGAGAATTGAAGCTTTCTTT.

The J gene is TRBJ2-2, the V gene TRBV6-5; tentatively, D is TRBD2 (5 bases). V shed 7 bases and J shed 6 bases, with 18 bases lying between them. This CDR3 has 15 amino acids. Per germline, CDR1 MNHEY and CDR2 SVGAGI. The CDR3 sequence is CASKRVESLAGELFF. CDR3 nucleotides: TGTGCCAGCAAGAGGGTCGAGTCGTTGGCCGGGGAGCTGTTTTTT.

This clone was seen once. DNA for the CDR3: TGTGCCAGCAGCTTAAGGGGGGGCGCGCCCACCGGGGAGCTGTTTTTT. Protein sequence: CASSLRGGAPTGELFF. The chain employs TRBV13 and TRBJ2-2; tentatively, D is TRBD2 (7 bases). Germline CDR1 and CDR2: PRHDT and FYEKMQ (reference sequence). There are 16 residues in the CDR3. Trimming removed 2 bases from V and 4 bases from J, with 14 bases in between. Combining the CDR3 with reference TRBV13 and TRBJ2-2 gives the whole variable domain AAGVIQSPRHLIKEKRETATLKCYPIPRHDTVYWYQQGPGQDPQFLISFYEKMQSDKGSIPDRFSAQQFSDYHSELNMSSLELGDSALYFCASSLRGGAPTGELFFGEGSRLTVL.

The V call is TRBV30, the J call TRBJ1-2; possible D gene TRBD1, 6 bases. This CDR3 is 14 amino acids long. CDR1 is GTSNPN and CDR2 is SVGIG in the germline V gene (reference sequence). Deletions cut 6 bases from V and 2 bases from J, with 16 bases between. CDR3 sequence reads: CACPHRVLNYGYTF. The CDR3 DNA sequence: TGTGCCTGCCCCCACAGGGTTTTAAACTATGGCTACACCTTC. Complete variable domain (other parts from reference TRBV30 and TRBJ1-2): SQTIHQWPATLVQPVGSPLSLECTVEGTSNPNLYWYRQAAGRGLQLLFYSVGIGQISSEVPQNLSASRPQDRQFILSSKKLLLSDSGFYLCACPHRVLNYGYTFGSGTRLTVV.

This chain connects TRBV5-1 to TRBJ2-1; TRBD2 aligns across 10 bases. Germline V gene sequence: CDR1 SGHRS, CDR2 YFSETQ. The ends lost 7 bases at V and 5 bases at J; junction bases unmatched: 9. This CDR3 has 15 amino acids. CDR3 DNA: TGCGCCAGCCAACCCGGACTAGCGGTGAACAATGAGCAGTTCTTC. Protein: CASQPGLAVNNEQFF.

The chain is built from TRBV15 and TRBJ2-3; D not resolved. Trimming stripped 5 bases from V and 1 base from J, with 19 bases between. CDR3 length: 17 amino acids. Germline V gene data show CDR1 as LNHNV and CDR2 as YYDKDF (reference sequence). Written as DNA, the CDR3 is TGTGCCACCAGCTCCAACAGCCCGGCCGCTCGCACAGATACGCAGTATTTT. Translated, it gives CATSSNSPAARTDTQYF.

This chain uses TRBV25-1 with TRBJ1-2, with D unclear. Trimming removed 6 bases from V and 11 bases from J, with 16 bases in between. The CDR3 is 12 amino acids. Germline-derived CDR1 and CDR2 are MGHDK and SYGVNS. Here the CDR3 reads CASSPLRGLYTF. The CDR3 DNA follows: TGTGCCAGCAGCCCCCTTCGGGGTCTTTACACCTTC.

The chain recombines TRBV4-1 with TRBJ2-3; D not resolved. The V gene lost 1 base and the J gene lost 2 bases, with 10 bases spanning the gap. CDR3 length: 15 amino acids. CDR1 is MGHRA, CDR2 YSYEKL, per germline. CDR3 sequence: CASSQGAPSTDTQYF. The CDR3 nucleotides read TGCGCCAGCAGCCAAGGGGCCCCTTCCACAGATACGCAGTATTTT.

V usage is TRBV18 and J usage is TRBJ1-2; TRBD1 matches 9 bases. There are 14 residues in the CDR3. Germline V gene data show CDR1 as KGHSH and CDR2 as LQKENI. V gave up 3 bases and J gave up 2 bases; unmatched junction bases: 1. The CDR3 DNA follows: TGTGCCAGCTCACCGGGACAGGGAAACTATGGCTACACCTTC. Protein sequence: CASSPGQGNYGYTF. The full variable domain, rest sourced from reference TRBV18 and TRBJ1-2, is NAGVMQNPRHLVRRRGQEARLRCSPMKGHSHVYWYRQLPEEGLKFMVYLQKENIIDESGMPKERFSAEFPKEGPSILRIQQVVRGDSAAYFCASSPGQGNYGYTFGSGTRLTVV.

The J gene is TRBJ1-2, the V gene TRBV6-1; 7 bases align to TRBD1. From germline, CDR1 is MNHNS and CDR2 SASEGT. Germline trimming cut 3 bases from V and 0 bases from J; bases unmatched to any gene: 4. CDR3 size: 15 residues. The DNA of the CDR3 is TGTGCCAGCAGTGACTGGGGACAGACTAACTATGGCTACACCTTC. Encoded protein: CASSDWGQTNYGYTF.

This clone was recorded once. The rearrangement joins TRBV7-2 to TRBJ2-1; no clear D. This CDR3 has 16 residues. The germline V gene encodes CDR1 SGHTA and CDR2 FQGNSA. V dropped 0 bases and J dropped 2 bases, with 11 bases sitting between them. The DNA of the CDR3 is TGTGCCAGCAGCTTAGCAGGAGCGAATACCTACAATGAGCAGTTCTTC. Translating it yields CASSLAGANTYNEQFF.

In this sample, this clone turned up a few times. V and J are TRBV30 and TRBJ1-2; D is possibly TRBD1 (6 bases). CDR1 is GTSNPN and CDR2 is SVGIG in the germline V gene (reference sequence). This CDR3 is 13 amino acids long. V lost 5 bases and J lost 10, with 20 bases in between. The DNA of the CDR3 is TGTGCCTGGGAAGGACAGTTCGGCGTGTCCTACACCTTC. Encoded protein: CAWEGQFGVSYTF.

This sequence joins TRBV19 and TRBJ1-2; 7 bases line up with TRBD1. Germline V gene lookup returns CDR1 LNHDA and CDR2 SQIVND (reference sequence). The CDR3 loop spans 14 amino acids. The J segment lost 4 bases and the V segment lost 6 bases, leaving 8 bases of the junction unmatched. In DNA form, the CDR3 reads TGTGCCAGTAGACCTGTCCGGGACAGCTATGGCTACACCTTC. Translating it yields CASRPVRDSYGYTF.

The chain links TRBV7-2 to TRBJ2-3; TRBD1 might be the D (6 bases). The germline V and J ends were trimmed by 7 bases and 0 bases, with 14 bases remaining between them. The germline V gene encodes CDR1 SGHTA and CDR2 FQGNSA. The CDR3 consists of 15 residues. CDR3 region: CASNLPGVSTDTQYF. The CDR3 nucleotides are TGTGCCAGCAACCTTCCAGGGGTTAGCACAGATACGCAGTATTTT.

This clone was counted a single time. Written as DNA, the CDR3 is TGTGCCTGGAGTGTAGATACGGTGTTGGCCTACGAGCAGTACTTC. Residues: CAWSVDTVLAYEQYF. This rearrangement joins TRBV30 to TRBJ2-7; D is ambiguous. The germline V gene has CDR1 GTSNPN and CDR2 SVGIG (reference sequence). The CDR3 has 15 amino acids. V shed 0 bases and J shed 2 bases, with 14 bases lying between them.

This clone was recorded once. The V gene is TRBV24-1, the J gene TRBJ1-1, with D possibly matching TRBD1 (5 bases). Germline-derived CDR1 and CDR2 are KGHDR and SFDVKD. CDR3 size: 13 residues. The V and J ends lost 4 bases and 5 bases respectively, with 10 bases between them. CDR3 amino acids: CATSDSGWTEAFF. CDR3 sequence (DNA): TGTGCCACCAGTGACTCAGGGTGGACTGAAGCTTTCTTT.